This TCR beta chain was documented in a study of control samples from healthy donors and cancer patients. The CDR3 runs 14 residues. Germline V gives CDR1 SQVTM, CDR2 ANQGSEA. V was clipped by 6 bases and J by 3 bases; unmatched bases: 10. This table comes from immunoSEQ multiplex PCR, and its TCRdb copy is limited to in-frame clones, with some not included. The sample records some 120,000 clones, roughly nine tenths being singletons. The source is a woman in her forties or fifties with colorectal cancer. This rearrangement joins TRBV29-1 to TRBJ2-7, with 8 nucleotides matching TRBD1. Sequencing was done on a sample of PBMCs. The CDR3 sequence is CSVDTGTGIYEQYF. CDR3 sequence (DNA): TGCAGCGTCGATACCGGGACAGGTATCTACGAGCAGTACTTC.